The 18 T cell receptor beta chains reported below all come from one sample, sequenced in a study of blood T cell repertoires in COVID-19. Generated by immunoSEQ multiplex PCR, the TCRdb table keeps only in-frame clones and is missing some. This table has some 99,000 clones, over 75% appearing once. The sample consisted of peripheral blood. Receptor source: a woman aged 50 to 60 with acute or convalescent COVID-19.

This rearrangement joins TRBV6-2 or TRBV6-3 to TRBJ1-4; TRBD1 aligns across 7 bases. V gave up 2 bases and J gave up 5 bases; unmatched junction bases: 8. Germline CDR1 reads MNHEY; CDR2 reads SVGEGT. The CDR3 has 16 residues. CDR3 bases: TGTGCCAGCAGTTACCTATTGACAGGGATAAATGAAAAACTGTTTTTT. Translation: CASSYLLTGINEKLFF.

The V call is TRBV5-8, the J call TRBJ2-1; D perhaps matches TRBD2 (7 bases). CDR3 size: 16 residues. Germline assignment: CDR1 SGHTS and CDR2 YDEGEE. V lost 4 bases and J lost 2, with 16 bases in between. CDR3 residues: CASSRAGDITYNEQFF. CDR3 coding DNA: TGTGCCAGCAGCCGGGCGGGGGACATAACCTACAATGAGCAGTTCTTC.

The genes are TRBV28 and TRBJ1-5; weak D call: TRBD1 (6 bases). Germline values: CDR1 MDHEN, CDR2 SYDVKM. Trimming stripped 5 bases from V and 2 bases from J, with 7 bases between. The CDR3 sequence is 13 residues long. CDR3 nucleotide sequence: TGTGCCAGCAGTGAGGGGGGCAATCAGCCCCAGCATTTT. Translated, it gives CASSEGGNQPQHF.

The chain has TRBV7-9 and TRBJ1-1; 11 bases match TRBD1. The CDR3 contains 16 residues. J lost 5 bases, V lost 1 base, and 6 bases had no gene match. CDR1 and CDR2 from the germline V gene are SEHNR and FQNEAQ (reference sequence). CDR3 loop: CASSLGTGGGGTEAFF. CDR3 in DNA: TGTGCCAGCAGCTTAGGGACAGGGGGCGGTGGGACTGAAGCTTTCTTT.

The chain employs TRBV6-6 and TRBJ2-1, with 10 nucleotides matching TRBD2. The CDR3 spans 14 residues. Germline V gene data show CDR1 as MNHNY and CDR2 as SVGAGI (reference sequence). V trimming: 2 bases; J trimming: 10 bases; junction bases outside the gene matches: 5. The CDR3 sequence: CASSYSGGAGEQFF. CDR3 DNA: TGTGCCAGCAGTTACAGCGGGGGGGCGGGAGAGCAGTTCTTC.

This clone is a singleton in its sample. CDR3 sequence: CASQFHRVEAFF. CDR3 coding DNA: TGTGCCAGCCAATTTCACAGGGTTGAAGCTTTCTTT. V gene TRBV12-3 or TRBV12-4 combines with J gene TRBJ1-1; D is perhaps TRBD1 (6 bases). Trimming stripped 8 bases from V and 7 bases from J, with 14 bases between. The CDR3 runs 12 residues.

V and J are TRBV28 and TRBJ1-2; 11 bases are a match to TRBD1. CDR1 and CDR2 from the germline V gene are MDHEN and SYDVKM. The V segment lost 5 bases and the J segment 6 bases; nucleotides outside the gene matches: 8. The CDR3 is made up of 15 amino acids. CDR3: CASSLGTGGYHGYTF. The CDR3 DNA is TGTGCCAGCAGTCTCGGGACAGGGGGATATCATGGCTACACCTTC.

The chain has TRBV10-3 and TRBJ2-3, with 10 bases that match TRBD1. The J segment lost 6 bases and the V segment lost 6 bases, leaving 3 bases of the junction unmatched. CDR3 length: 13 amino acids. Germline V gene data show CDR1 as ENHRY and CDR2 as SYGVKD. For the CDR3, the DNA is TGTGCCATCAGGGACAGGGGGGCGGATACGCAGTATTTT. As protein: CAIRDRGADTQYF.

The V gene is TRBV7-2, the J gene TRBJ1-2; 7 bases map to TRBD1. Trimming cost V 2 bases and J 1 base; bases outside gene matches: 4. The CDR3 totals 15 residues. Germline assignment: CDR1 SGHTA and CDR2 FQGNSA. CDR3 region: CASSLQTGDNYGYTF. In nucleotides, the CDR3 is TGTGCCAGCAGCTTACAAACAGGGGATAACTATGGCTACACCTTC.

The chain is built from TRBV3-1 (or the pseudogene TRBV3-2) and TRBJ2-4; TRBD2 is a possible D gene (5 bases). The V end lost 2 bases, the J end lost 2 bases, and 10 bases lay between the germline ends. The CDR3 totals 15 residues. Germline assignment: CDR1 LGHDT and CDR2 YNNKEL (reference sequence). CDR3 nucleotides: TGTGCCAGCAGCCAAACCGGAGGAACCAAAAACATTCAGTACTTC. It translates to CASSQTGGTKNIQYF.

CDR3 DNA sequence: TGTGCCAGCAGTCTCGACAGGGGCAACCATCAGCCCCAGCATTTT. Translating it yields CASSLDRGNHQPQHF. V is TRBV6-5 and J is TRBJ1-5; 8 positions match TRBD1. The junction had 8 bases not matched to a gene; V was cut back by 5 bases and J by 5 bases. Germline CDR1 is MNHEY and CDR2 is SVGAGI. The CDR3 has 15 residues.

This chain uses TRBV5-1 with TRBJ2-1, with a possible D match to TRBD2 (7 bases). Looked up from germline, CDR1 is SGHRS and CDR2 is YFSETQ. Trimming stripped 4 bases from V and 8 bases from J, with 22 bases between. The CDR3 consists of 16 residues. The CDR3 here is CASSPGRGGDGDEQFF. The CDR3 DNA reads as TGCGCCAGCAGCCCCGGAAGGGGGGGCGATGGCGATGAGCAGTTCTTC.

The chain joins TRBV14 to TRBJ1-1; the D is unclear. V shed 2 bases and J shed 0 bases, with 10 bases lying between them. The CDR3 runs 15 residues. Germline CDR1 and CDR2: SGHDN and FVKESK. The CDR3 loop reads CASSQIKNMNTEAFF. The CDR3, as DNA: TGTGCCAGCAGCCAAATAAAAAACATGAACACTGAAGCTTTCTTT.

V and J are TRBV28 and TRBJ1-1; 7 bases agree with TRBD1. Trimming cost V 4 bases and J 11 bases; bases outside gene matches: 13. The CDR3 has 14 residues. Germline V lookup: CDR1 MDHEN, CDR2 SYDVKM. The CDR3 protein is CASSSHPIGGQAFF. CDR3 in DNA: TGTGCCAGCAGTTCCCACCCGATAGGGGGCCAGGCTTTCTTT.

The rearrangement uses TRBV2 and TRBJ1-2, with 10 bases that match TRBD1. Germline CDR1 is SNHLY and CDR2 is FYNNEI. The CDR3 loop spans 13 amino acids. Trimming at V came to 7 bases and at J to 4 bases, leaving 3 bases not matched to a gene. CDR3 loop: CASKTGGLYGYTF. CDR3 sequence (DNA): TGTGCCAGCAAGACAGGGGGCCTCTATGGCTACACCTTC.

The CDR3 DNA sequence: TGTGCCACCAGTGATTCGAGGACAGGGTCACACTATGGCTACACCTTC. It codes for CATSDSRTGSHYGYTF. The chain couples TRBV24-1 to TRBJ1-2; the match to TRBD1 covers 8 bases. Per the germline V gene, CDR1 is KGHDR and CDR2 is SFDVKD. This CDR3 is 16 amino acids long. The junction had 7 bases not matched to a gene; V was cut back by 2 bases and J by 3 bases.

CDR3 loop: CATTLGPPMNGYTF. In DNA form, the CDR3 reads TGTGCCACCACCCTGGGCCCCCCCATGAATGGCTACACCTTC. The genes are TRBV7-9 and TRBJ1-2; D is unresolved. The V gene lost 10 bases and the J gene lost 6 bases, with 21 bases spanning the gap. CDR1 and CDR2 from the germline V gene are SEHNR and FQNEAQ (reference sequence). The CDR3 totals 14 residues.

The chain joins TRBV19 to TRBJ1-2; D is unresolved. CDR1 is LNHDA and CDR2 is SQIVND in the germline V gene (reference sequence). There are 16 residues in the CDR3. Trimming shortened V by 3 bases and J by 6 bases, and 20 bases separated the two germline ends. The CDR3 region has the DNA TGTGCCAGTAGTATCCCCAGCGCGGCAGGCGGGAATGGCTACACCTTC. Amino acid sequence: CASSIPSAAGGNGYTF.